This T cell receptor beta chain was retrieved from a study of blood T cell repertoires in COVID-19. In the study overall: The United States, Italy and Spain were the sources of the acute and convalescent COVID-19 samples.

The CDR3 loop spans 12 amino acids. CDR1 is MNHEY, CDR2 SVGAGI, per germline. V was pared by 11 bases and J by 4 bases, with 14 bases between. Assay used: immunoSEQ multiplex PCR; TCRdb lists only in-frame clones, some missing. The sample shows approximately 110,000 clones, roughly 84% of them seen only once. V gene TRBV6-5 combines with J gene TRBJ1-1; possible D gene TRBD1, 5 bases. The clonotype comes from a man in his forties with acute or convalescent COVID-19. What was sequenced was peripheral blood. For the CDR3, the DNA is TGTGCCGGACGCTCGGGGGGCACTGAAGCTTTCTTT. This translates into CAGRSGGTEAFF.